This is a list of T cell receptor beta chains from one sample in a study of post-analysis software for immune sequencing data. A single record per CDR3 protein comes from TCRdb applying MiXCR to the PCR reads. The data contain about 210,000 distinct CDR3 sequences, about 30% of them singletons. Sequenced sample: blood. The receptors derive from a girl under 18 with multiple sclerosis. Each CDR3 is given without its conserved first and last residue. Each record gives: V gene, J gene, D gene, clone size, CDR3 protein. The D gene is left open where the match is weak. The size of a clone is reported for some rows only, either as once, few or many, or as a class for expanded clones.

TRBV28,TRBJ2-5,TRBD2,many,ASSVAGAGETQY
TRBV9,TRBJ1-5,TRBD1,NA,ASSAGQGYQPQH
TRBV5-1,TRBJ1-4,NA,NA,ASSFSGGRERLF
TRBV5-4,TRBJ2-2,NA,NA,ASSKGQGRSGELF
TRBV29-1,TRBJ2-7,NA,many,SVEDRGRTYEQY
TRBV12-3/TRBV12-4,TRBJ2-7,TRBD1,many,ASSSQGQGFGYEQY
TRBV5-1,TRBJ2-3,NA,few,ASSSGRASTDTQY
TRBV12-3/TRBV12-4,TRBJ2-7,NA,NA,ASSLRGGTYEQY
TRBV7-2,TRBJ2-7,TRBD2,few,ASSLGTSIYEQY
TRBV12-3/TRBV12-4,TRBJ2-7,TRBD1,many,ASSLGQGASYEQY
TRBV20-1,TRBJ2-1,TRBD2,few,SARRGVAGLNEQF
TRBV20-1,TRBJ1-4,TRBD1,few,SANGNRGPQLF
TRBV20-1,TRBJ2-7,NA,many,SASRSYEQY
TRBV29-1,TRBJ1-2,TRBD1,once,SVEGTGRGGYT